The 21 T cell receptor beta chains in this list originate from one sample, sequenced in a study of a mutant IDH1 vaccine in newly diagnosed glioma. Method: immunoSEQ multiplex PCR; TCRdb's copy keeps in-frame clones and lacks some. The sample has 25,000 to 40,000 clones; around 80% are singletons. This sample's time point: week 35, safety follow-up. Doses of 300 ug of mutant IDH1 20-mer peptide were given with topical imiquimod. No cognate antigen is known for these TCRs. Sequencing used PBMCs, obtained from a glioma patient whose treatment included an IDH1 peptide vaccine. The receptors derive from a woman in her 40s with glioma.

The V and J genes are TRBV30 and TRBJ2-4, with D perhaps TRBD2 (7 bases). CDR3 length: 16 amino acids. V gave up 3 bases and J gave up 1 base, with 16 bases separating them. Germline-derived CDR1 and CDR2 are GTSNPN and SVGIG (reference sequence). The CDR3 DNA reads TGTGCCTGGAGCGGAATAGGGGGGGCCGCCAAAAACATTCAGTACTTC. The encoded protein is CAWSGIGGAAKNIQYF. Variable domain in full (rest from reference TRBV30 and TRBJ2-4): SQTIHQWPATLVQPVGSPLSLECTVEGTSNPNLYWYRQAAGRGLQLLFYSVGIGQISSEVPQNLSASRPQDRQFILSSKKLLLSDSGFYLCAWSGIGGAAKNIQYFGAGTRLSVL.

The J gene is TRBJ2-7, the V gene TRBV6-1; the D is unclear. With 2 bases removed from V and 2 bases from J, the gap between germline ends came to 4 bases. Germline CDR1 and CDR2: MNHNS and SASEGT. CDR3 length equals 12 residues. CDR3 residues: CASSEPPYEQYF. The CDR3, as DNA: TGTGCCAGCAGTGAACCCCCCTACGAGCAGTACTTC.

The chain carries TRBV10-1 and TRBJ2-1, with TRBD1 as a possible D gene (7 bases). CDR1 is WNHNN, CDR2 SYGVQD, per germline (reference sequence). The CDR3 is 15 amino acids. Trimming removed 4 bases at V and 6 bases at J, with 16 bases between. This chain's CDR3 is CASSASGGQINEQFF. The CDR3 bases are TGCGCCAGCAGTGCCTCCGGGGGACAGATCAATGAGCAGTTCTTC.

CDR3 sequence reads: CASSLSMGERSQPQHF. CDR3 coding DNA: TGTGCCAGCAGTTTATCGATGGGGGAGCGGAGTCAGCCCCAGCATTTT. The chain recombines TRBV27 with TRBJ1-5, with D tentatively TRBD1 (5 bases). Germline assignment: CDR1 MNHEY and CDR2 SMNVEV (reference sequence). The CDR3 runs to 16 residues. Trimming took off 0 bases at V and 6 bases at J, with 15 bases between the two ends.

V and J are TRBV2 and TRBJ2-7; TRBD1 aligns across 10 bases. Germline CDR1 reads SNHLY; CDR2 reads FYNNEI. The CDR3 consists of 14 residues. V dropped 6 bases and J dropped 6; count of bases not matched to a gene: 8. DNA for the CDR3: TGTGCCAGCAGCAAGACAGGGGGCTGGAGCGAGCAGTACTTC. Translating it yields CASSKTGGWSEQYF. Combining the CDR3 with reference TRBV2 and TRBJ2-7 gives the whole variable domain EPEVTQTPSHQVTQMGQEVILRCVPISNHLYFYWYRQILGQKVEFLVSFYNNEISEKSEIFDDQFSVERPDGSNFTLKIRSTKLEDSAMYFCASSKTGGWSEQYFGPGTRLTVT.

Only a few counts were recorded for this clone. This chain connects TRBV2 to TRBJ1-2; 8 nucleotides match TRBD1. The V gene's germline CDR1 is SNHLY and CDR2 FYNNEI. Trimming at V came to 6 bases and at J to 0 bases, leaving 3 bases not matched to a gene. This CDR3 contains 14 residues. DNA of the CDR3: TGTGCCAGCAGGACAGGGGTCGCTAACTATGGCTACACCTTC. As protein: CASRTGVANYGYTF.

The chain employs TRBV2 and TRBJ2-6; D ambiguous. CDR1 SNHLY and CDR2 FYNNEI come from the germline V gene. V was cut by 7 bases and J by 15 bases, with 22 bases left in between. The CDR3 runs 14 residues. CDR3 in DNA: TGTGCCAGCATCTTGGAAGTGGGCTTAGGCGACCTGACTTTC. It codes for CASILEVGLGDLTF.

The chain has TRBV7-9 and TRBJ2-5, with TRBD1 matching 10 bases. Trimming took 8 bases from V and 3 from J; bases not matched to a gene: 15. The CDR3 extends over 17 amino acids. CDR1 and CDR2 from the germline V gene are SEHNR and FQNEAQ (reference sequence). Here the CDR3 DNA reads TGTGCCAGCTCCTTTATGGGAGCGACAGGGGGCGAAGAGACCCAGTACTTC. This gives the protein CASSFMGATGGEETQYF.

The V and J genes are TRBV6-6 and TRBJ1-2; D is undetermined. The CDR3 is 15 residues long. Germline-derived CDR1 and CDR2 are MNHNY and SVGAGI (reference sequence). With 4 bases removed from V and 8 bases from J, the gap between germline ends came to 20 bases. As DNA, the CDR3 is TGTGCCAGCAGTTCCCTCTCCCTCAAGGGTGGGGGCTACACCTTC. Residues: CASSSLSLKGGGYTF.

V and J are TRBV9 and TRBJ2-1; D is undetermined. CDR1 and CDR2 from the germline V gene are SGDLS and YYNGEE. V shed 4 bases and J shed 5 bases, with 7 bases lying between them. The CDR3 has 12 residues. DNA for the CDR3: TGTGCCAGCAGCCGGACGGACAATGAGCAGTTCTTC. It codes for CASSRTDNEQFF.

This clone has just one count. The gene calls are TRBV6-9 and TRBJ2-4; possibly TRBD1 for D (6 bases). The CDR3 covers 16 residues. CDR1 MNHGY and CDR2 SVAAGI come from the germline V gene. V was clipped by 5 bases and J by 0 bases, with 14 bases between them. CDR3 bases: TGTGCCAGCAGTAAAGACAGGACTCTAGCCAAAAACATTCAGTACTTC. This encodes CASSKDRTLAKNIQYF.

The chain carries TRBV9 and TRBJ2-2; 10 bases map to TRBD2. This CDR3 spans 16 amino acids. J gave up 4 bases and V 0 bases, and 3 bases lay outside the gene matches. CDR1 SGDLS and CDR2 YYNGEE come from the germline V gene. The CDR3 loop is CASSVEAGGATGELFF. The CDR3 coding sequence is TGTGCCAGCAGCGTAGAAGCGGGGGGGGCCACCGGGGAGCTGTTTTTT.

CDR3 residues: CASSQVLGAGGYTF. DNA of the CDR3: TGTGCCAGCAGCCAAGTGCTGGGGGCTGGAGGCTACACCTTC. V is TRBV14 and J is TRBJ1-2; D is possibly TRBD1 (6 bases). CDR1 is SGHDN and CDR2 is FVKESK in the germline V gene. The V gene lost 1 base and the J gene lost 8 bases, with 14 bases spanning the gap. This CDR3 has 14 amino acids.

The chain employs TRBV13 and TRBJ2-5; D is unresolved. Between the trimmed V and J ends, which lost 0 bases and 7 bases, there was a span of 12 bases. The CDR3 is 14 residues long. CDR1 is PRHDT and CDR2 is FYEKMQ in the germline V gene (reference sequence). The CDR3 protein is CASSLGRVGMTQYF. Here the CDR3 DNA reads TGTGCCAGCAGCTTAGGACGGGTTGGTATGACCCAGTACTTC.

The chain employs TRBV4-1 and TRBJ1-4, with unresolved D. The CDR3 sequence is 16 residues long. Per germline, CDR1 MGHRA and CDR2 YSYEKL. Trimming cost V 1 base and J 0 bases, with 9 bases left between them. The chain's CDR3 is CASSQVLQATNEKLFF. DNA for the CDR3: TGCGCCAGCAGCCAAGTTCTGCAAGCAACTAATGAAAAACTGTTTTTT.

This chain joins TRBV13 and TRBJ2-4; the match to TRBD2 covers 10 bases. J gave up 2 bases and V 0 bases, and 13 bases lay outside the gene matches. Per the germline V gene, CDR1 is PRHDT and CDR2 is FYEKMQ (reference sequence). CDR3 length: 20 residues. Here the CDR3 reads CASSLGEGSGGYGTKNIQYF. CDR3 DNA sequence: TGTGCCAGCAGCTTAGGCGAGGGTAGCGGGGGGTATGGTACCAAAAACATTCAGTACTTC.

V and J are TRBV5-6 and TRBJ2-7; D uncertain. V lost 0 bases and J lost 7, with 8 bases in between. Germline CDR1 is SGHDT and CDR2 is YYEEEE. The CDR3 sequence is 12 residues long. The CDR3 coding sequence is TGTGCCAGCAGCTTGGAGGCCGGGGAGCAGTACTTC. This sequence encodes CASSLEAGEQYF.

The J gene is TRBJ1-1, the V gene TRBV27; D is uncertain. This CDR3 has 13 residues. Germline V gives CDR1 MNHEY, CDR2 SMNVEV (reference sequence). Trimming pared 4 bases from V and 12 bases from J, leaving 18 bases between. The chain's CDR3 is CASSSPPRTGPFF. In DNA, the CDR3 is TGTGCCAGCAGTTCACCGCCCAGGACTGGACCTTTCTTT.

This clone was counted once. This sequence joins TRBV6-1 and TRBJ2-7; 7 positions agree with TRBD2. The CDR3 spans 15 residues. The germline V gene encodes CDR1 MNHNS and CDR2 SASEGT. The J segment lost 6 bases and the V segment lost 0 bases, leaving 8 bases of the junction unmatched. This chain's CDR3 is CASSEAAGERGEQYF. CDR3 bases: TGTGCCAGCAGTGAAGCGGCGGGGGAGAGGGGCGAGCAGTACTTC.

This chain links TRBV19 with TRBJ2-1; 11 positions agree with TRBD2. Germline CDR1 reads LNHDA; CDR2 reads SQIVND (reference sequence). The CDR3 spans 16 residues. V gave up 4 bases and J gave up 7 bases; unmatched junction bases: 9. Here the CDR3 reads CASSKGRLAGINEQFF. The CDR3, as DNA: TGTGCCAGTAGTAAGGGGAGACTAGCGGGGATAAATGAGCAGTTCTTC.

This clone was picked up one time. The chain employs TRBV7-9 and TRBJ1-2; D not certain. CDR1 and CDR2 from the germline V gene are SEHNR and FQNEAQ (reference sequence). The CDR3 has 14 residues. Trimming stripped 4 bases from V and 6 bases from J, with 15 bases between. As DNA, the CDR3 is TGTGCCAGCAGCTCCTCATTCGCAACAGATGGCTACACCTTC. It specifies CASSSSFATDGYTF.